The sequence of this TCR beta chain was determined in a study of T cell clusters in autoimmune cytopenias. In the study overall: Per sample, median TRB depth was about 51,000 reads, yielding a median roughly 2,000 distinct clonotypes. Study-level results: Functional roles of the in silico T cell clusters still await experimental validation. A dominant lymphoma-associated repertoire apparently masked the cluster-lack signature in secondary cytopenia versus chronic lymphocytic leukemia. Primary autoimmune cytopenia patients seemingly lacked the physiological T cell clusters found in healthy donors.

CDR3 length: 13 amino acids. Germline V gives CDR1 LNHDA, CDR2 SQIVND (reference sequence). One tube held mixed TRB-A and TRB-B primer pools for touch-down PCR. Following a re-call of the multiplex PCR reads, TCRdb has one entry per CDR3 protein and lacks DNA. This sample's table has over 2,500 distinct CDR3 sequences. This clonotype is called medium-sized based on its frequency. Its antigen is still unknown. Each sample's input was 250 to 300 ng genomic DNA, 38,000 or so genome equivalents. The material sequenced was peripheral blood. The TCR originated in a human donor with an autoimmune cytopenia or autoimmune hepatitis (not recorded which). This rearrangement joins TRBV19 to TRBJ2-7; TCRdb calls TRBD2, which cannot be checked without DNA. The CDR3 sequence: CASSGTPNYEQYF.